This TCR beta chain was retrieved from a study of cytomegalovirus exposure and HLA in healthy donors. 60 Vbeta and 13 Jbeta primers were used in PCR. Source study methods: An analysis that came later counted 80 million or so unique TCR beta chains, approximately 10 million shared. The data were produced by immunoSEQ multiplex PCR, yet TCRdb's version contains in-frame clones alone and is incomplete. V and J calls and clone size are copied from that table; D and trimming were computed from the DNA. The sample holds roughly 110,000 clones, over 60% seen once. This receptor was identified in a woman under 30 in good health and CMV-seropositive. What was sequenced was PBMCs.

CDR3 loop: CASSLRNTEAFF. CDR3 nucleotides: TGTGCCAGCAGTCTTCGGAACACTGAAGCTTTCTTT. The chain is built from TRBV28 and TRBJ1-1; D is unclear. The V end lost 5 bases, the J end lost 1 base, and 5 bases lay between the germline ends. Germline V gives CDR1 MDHEN, CDR2 SYDVKM. This CDR3 contains 12 residues.